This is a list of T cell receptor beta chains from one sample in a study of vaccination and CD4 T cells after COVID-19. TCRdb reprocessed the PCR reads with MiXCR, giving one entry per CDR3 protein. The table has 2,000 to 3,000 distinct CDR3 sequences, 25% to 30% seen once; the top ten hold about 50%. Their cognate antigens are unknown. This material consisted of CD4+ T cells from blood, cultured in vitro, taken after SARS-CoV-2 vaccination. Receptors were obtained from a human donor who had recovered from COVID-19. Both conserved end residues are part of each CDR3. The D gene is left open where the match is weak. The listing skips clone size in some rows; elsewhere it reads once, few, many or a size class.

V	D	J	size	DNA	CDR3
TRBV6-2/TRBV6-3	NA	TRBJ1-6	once	TGTGCCAGTCACAGGGCAGTCTATTCACCCCTCCACTTT	CASHRAVYSPLHF
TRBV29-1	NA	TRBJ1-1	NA	TGCAGCGTTGTTCGGGGGGAGAACACTGAAGCTTTCTTT	CSVVRGENTEAFF
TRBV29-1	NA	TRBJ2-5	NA	TGCAGCGTTGAAATACTTGGCGCCCTGCTTGGAGAGACCCAGTACTTC	CSVEILGALLGETQYF
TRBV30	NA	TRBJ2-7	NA	TGTGCCTGGAGTGTGGGGCCAGTCTTCCACTTC	CAWSVGPVFHF
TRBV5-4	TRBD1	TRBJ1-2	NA	TGTGCCAGCAGCTTGGCCGACAGGGCCCAATCTGGCTACACCTTC	CASSLADRAQSGYTF
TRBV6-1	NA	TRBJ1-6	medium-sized	TGTGCCAGCGGAAGGGGTTCGGCTGGTAATTCACCCCTCCACTTT	CASGRGSAGNSPLHF
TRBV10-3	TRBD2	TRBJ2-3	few	TGTGCCATGCGGGGGGCCTATAGCACAGATACGCAGTATTTT	CAMRGAYSTDTQYF
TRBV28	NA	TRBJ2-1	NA	TGTGCCAGCAGTTTAAACGGGGGGCCGGGGCGATATGAGCAGTTCTTC	CASSLNGGPGRYEQFF
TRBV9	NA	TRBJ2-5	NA	TGTGCCAGCAGCGTAGCCTTGGGGGGCGGAGAGACCCAGTACTTC	CASSVALGGGETQYF
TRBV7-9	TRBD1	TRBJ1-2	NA	TGTGCCAGCTGCCCTACGACCGGACAGGGGGCGAAGGGCTACACCTTC	CASCPTTGQGAKGYTF
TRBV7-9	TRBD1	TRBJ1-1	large	TGTGCCAGCAGCTTAGGTCAGGGGGGGGAACGAACTGAAGCTTTCTTT	CASSLGQGGERTEAFF
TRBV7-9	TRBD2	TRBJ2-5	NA	TGTGCCAGCAGCTCCCTTTTTGGGGGGACCGGGGGGGAGACCCAGTACTTC	CASSSLFGGTGGETQYF
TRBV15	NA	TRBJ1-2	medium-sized	TGTGCCACCAGCAGAGATTTAGGGGAAAGCTACACCTTC	CATSRDLGESYTF
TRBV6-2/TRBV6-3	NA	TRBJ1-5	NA	TGTGCCAGCAGTTACTCGAAGGGTAATCAGCCCCAGCATTTT	CASSYSKGNQPQHF
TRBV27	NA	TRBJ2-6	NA	TGTGCCAGCAGTTTATCTGGGGCCAACGTCCTGACTTTC	CASSLSGANVLTF
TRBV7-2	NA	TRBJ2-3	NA	TGTGCCACGGGACTTCACACAGATACGCAGTATTTT	CATGLHTDTQYF
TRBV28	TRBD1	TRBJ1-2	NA	TGTGCCAGCAGGGGAGGGGGCGCGTCATTTAGGGGCTACACCTTC	CASRGGGASFRGYTF
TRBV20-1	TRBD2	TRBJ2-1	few	TGCAGTGCTTTGCCGCCTAGCGGGGCGCGCTACTGGGAGCAGTTCTTC	CSALPPSGARYWEQFF
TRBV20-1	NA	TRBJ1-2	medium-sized	TGCAGTGCTAGAGGGGACTCTGGCTACACCTTC	CSARGDSGYTF
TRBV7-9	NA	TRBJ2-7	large	TGTGCCAGCAGCTCGATTCCGGGACGAACCTACGAGCAGTACTTC	CASSSIPGRTYEQYF
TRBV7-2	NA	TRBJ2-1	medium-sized	TGTGCCAGCAGCTTGGACAAATCCTACAATGAGCAGTTCTTC	CASSLDKSYNEQFF
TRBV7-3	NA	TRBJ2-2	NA	TGTGCCAGCAGCTTATACCCGAACACCGGGGAGCTGTTTTTT	CASSLYPNTGELFF
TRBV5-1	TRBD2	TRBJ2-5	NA	TGCGCCAGCAAAGCCGGGACTAGCGGGGGTCGGGTCGGGACCCAGTACTTC	CASKAGTSGGRVGTQYF
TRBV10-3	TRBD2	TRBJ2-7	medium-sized	TGTGCCATCAGTGAGTCGGGGAGGGCTAAAGGCTCCTACGAGCAGTACTTC	CAISESGRAKGSYEQYF
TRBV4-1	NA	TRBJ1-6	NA	TGCGCCAGCAGCCAAGTACTTGGCAGGGAGAATAATTCACCCCTCCACTTT	CASSQVLGRENNSPLHF
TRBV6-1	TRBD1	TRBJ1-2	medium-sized	TGTGCCAGCAGAAGACAGGGGGCCTATGGCTACACCTTC	CASRRQGAYGYTF
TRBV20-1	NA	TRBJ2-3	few	TGCAGTGCTAGAGACCCTACCTTAAGCACAGATACGCAGTATTTT	CSARDPTLSTDTQYF
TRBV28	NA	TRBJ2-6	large	TGTGCCAGCAGTTTAGGGAACTCTGGGGCCAACGTCCTGACTTTC	CASSLGNSGANVLTF
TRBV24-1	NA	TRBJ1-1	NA	TGTGCCACCAGTGATTCCTCTATCAGGGTCACTGAAGCTTTCTTT	CATSDSSIRVTEAFF
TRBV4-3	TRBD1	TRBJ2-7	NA	TGCGCCAGCAGCCAAGATCGGACAGGTCCCTACGAGCAGTACTTC	CASSQDRTGPYEQYF
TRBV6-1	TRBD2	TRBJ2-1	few	TGTGCCAGCAGGTGGACTAGCGGGGGGCGTAATGAGCAGTTCTTC	CASRWTSGGRNEQFF
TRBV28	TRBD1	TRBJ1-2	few	TGTGCCAGCAGTTTTCGAGGGGGCGCAGCCTATGGCTACACCTTC	CASSFRGGAAYGYTF
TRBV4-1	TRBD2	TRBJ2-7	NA	TGCGCCAGCAGCCTCTATACCGGACTAGCACACATATCAGCTCCTTCTTACGAGCAGTACTTC	CASSLYTGLAHISAPSYEQYF
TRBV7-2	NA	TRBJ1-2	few	TGTGCCAGCAGCTTAGATTTCTCGTTAGGGAACTATGGCTACACCTTC	CASSLDFSLGNYGYTF
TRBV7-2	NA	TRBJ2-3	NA	TGTGCCAGCAGCCCAGAGACTCCTCCGCATACGCAGTATTTT	CASSPETPPHTQYF
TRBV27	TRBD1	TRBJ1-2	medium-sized	TGTGCCAGCAGAAGAGGTCCGGCAGGGGGGCCCTATGGCTACACCTTC	CASRRGPAGGPYGYTF
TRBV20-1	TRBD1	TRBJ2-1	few	TGCAGTGCTAGGCGGACAGGGTTAAGAAGGGACAATGAGCAGTTCTTC	CSARRTGLRRDNEQFF
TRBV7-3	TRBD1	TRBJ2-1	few	TGTGCCAGCAGCTCATCCCCCGGGACAGGGAGTGAGCAGTTCTTC	CASSSSPGTGSEQFF
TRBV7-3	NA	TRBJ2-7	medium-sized	TGTGCCAGCAGCCCCGGGCCGGGGGAGCAGTACTTC	CASSPGPGEQYF